A single TCR beta chain is shown here with its context. The target antigen is unknown. V lost 4 bases and J 2 bases, leaving 16 bases between the germline ends. Per germline, CDR1 MDHEN and CDR2 SYDVKM. This CDR3 is 16 amino acids long. This sample is part of a study of OX40 agonist ivuxolimab in advanced cancers. Background on the study: The treatment was a fully human IgG2 OX40 agonist, ivuxolimab.

Findings and limits, study-wide: With doses of 0.1 to 3.0 mg/kg, CD4+ and CD8+ blood T cells had undergone clonal expansion by week 6. Certain nonresponders likewise exhibited a low normalized T-cell clonal expansion.

Clones were read by immunoSEQ multiplex PCR, and TCRdb kept only the in-frame ones, dropping some. This sample yields roughly 30,000 clones, of which around nine tenths are seen a single time; about 30% belongs to the top ten. This sequence originates from an adult with an advanced solid tumor such as melanoma, head and neck, liver or kidney cancer. The chain has TRBV28 and TRBJ2-3; perhaps TRBD2 as D (7 bases). The starting material was CD4+ or CD8+ T cells sorted from blood, obtained in a trial of the OX40 agonist ivuxolimab. Here the CDR3 DNA reads TGTGCCAGCAGTTCCGTCCGGGGGGCTGACACAGATACGCAGTATTTT. Translated, it gives CASSSVRGADTDTQYF.